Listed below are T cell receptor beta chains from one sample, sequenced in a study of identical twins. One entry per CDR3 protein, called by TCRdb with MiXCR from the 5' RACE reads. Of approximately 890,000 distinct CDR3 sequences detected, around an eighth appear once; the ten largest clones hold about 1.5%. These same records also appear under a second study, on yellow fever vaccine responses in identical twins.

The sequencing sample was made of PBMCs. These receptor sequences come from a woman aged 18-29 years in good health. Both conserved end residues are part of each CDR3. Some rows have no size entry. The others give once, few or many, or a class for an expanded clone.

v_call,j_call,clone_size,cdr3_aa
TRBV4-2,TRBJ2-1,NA,CASSQESRPTGVREQFF
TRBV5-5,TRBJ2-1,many,CASSPNRRMSSYNEQFF
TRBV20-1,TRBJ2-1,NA,CSARDLSPSGSNEQFF
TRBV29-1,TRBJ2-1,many,CSAEPAETEQFF
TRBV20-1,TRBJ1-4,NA,CSATARGGEKLFF
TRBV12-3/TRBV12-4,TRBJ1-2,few,CASGVSANGYTF
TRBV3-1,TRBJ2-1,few,CASSQAHGEQFF
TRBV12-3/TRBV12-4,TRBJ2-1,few,CASSSGTGGTSSYNEQFF
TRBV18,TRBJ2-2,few,CASSPRAPGELFF
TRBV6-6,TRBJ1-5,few,CASSSAAVWPQHF
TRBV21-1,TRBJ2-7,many,CASSRYSKTGAKDYEQYF
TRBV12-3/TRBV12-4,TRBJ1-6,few,CASSARNSPLHF
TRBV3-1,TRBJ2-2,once,CASSQVQGGAAGELFF
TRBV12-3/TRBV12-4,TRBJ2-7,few,CASSVGAGGPYEQYF
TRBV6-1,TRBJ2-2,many,CATRREGTGELFF
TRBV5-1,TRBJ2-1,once,CASSLQGISYNEQFF
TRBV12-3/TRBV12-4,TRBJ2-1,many,CASSLREGGEQFF
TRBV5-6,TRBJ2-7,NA,CASSFGDTNSYEQYF
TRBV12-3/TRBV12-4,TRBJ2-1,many,CASSSLTSGRITF
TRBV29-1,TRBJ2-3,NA,CSVGTSGRAWGTDTQYF
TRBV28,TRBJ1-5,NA,CASSPVDGVHQPQHF